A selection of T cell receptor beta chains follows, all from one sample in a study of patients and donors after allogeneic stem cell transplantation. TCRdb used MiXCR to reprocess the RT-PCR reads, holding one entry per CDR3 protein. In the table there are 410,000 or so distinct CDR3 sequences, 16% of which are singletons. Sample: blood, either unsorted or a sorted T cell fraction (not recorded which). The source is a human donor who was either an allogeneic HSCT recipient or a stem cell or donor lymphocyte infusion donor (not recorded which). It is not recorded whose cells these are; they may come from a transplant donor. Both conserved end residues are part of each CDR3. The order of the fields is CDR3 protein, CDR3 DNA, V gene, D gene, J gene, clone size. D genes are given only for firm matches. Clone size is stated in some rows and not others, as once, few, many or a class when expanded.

CASRGGPGNEQFF | TGTGCCAGCAGGGGGGGCCCAGGCAATGAGCAGTTCTTC | TRBV28 | . | TRBJ2-1 | .
CASSSLAGGRYEQYF | TGTGCCAGCAGTTCCCTGGCAGGGGGCAGGTACGAGCAGTACTTC | TRBV28 | TRBD1 | TRBJ2-7 | many
CASSLAWPPSSYNEQFF | TGTGCCAGCAGCTTAGCGTGGCCCCCGAGCTCCTACAATGAGCAGTTCTTC | TRBV7-9 | . | TRBJ2-1 | .
CASSPDSSNTGELFF | TGCGCCAGCAGCCCTGACAGTTCTAACACCGGGGAGCTGTTTTTT | TRBV5-1 | . | TRBJ2-2 | .
CASSEGTGVNNQPQHF | TGTGCCAGCAGTGAAGGGACAGGGGTTAACAATCAGCCCCAGCATTTT | TRBV6-1 | TRBD1 | TRBJ1-5 | few
CSARESQGMNTEAFF | TGCAGTGCTAGAGAGTCCCAGGGGATGAACACTGAAGCTTTCTTT | TRBV20-1 | . | TRBJ1-1 | few
CATSVPGTSFPEQFF | TGTGCCACCAGTGTCCCCGGGACTAGCTTCCCTGAGCAGTTCTTC | TRBV24-1 | TRBD2 | TRBJ2-1 | .
CSAIGQRSNTGELFF | TGCAGTGCTATTGGACAGCGGTCGAACACCGGGGAGCTGTTTTTT | TRBV20-1 | . | TRBJ2-2 | many
CASSLDGATGELFF | TGTGCCAGCAGCTTAGATGGGGCGACCGGGGAGCTGTTTTTT | TRBV7-9 | . | TRBJ2-2 | .
CASSAGDTQYF | TGTGCCAGCAGTGCTGGAGATACGCAGTATTTT | TRBV19 | . | TRBJ2-3 | many
CASSMDATGELFF | TGTGCTAGCAGCATGGACGCCACCGGGGAGCTGTTTTTT | TRBV7-7 | . | TRBJ2-2 | .
CASSGGGTSETQYF | TGTGCCAGCAGCGGCGGGGGGACCTCAGAGACCCAGTACTTC | TRBV9 | TRBD2 | TRBJ2-5 | few
CASSYLAVGGFYEQFF | TGTGCCAGCAGTTACCTCGCGGTCGGGGGGTTCTATGAGCAGTTCTTC | TRBV6-5 | TRBD2 | TRBJ2-1 | few
CSARFDSSYNSPLHF | TGCAGTGCTAGATTTGATAGCTCCTATAATTCACCCCTCCACTTT | TRBV20-1 | . | TRBJ1-6 | few
CASSQYGLATQYF | TGTGCCAGCAGCCAATATGGGCTGGCTACGCAGTATTTT | TRBV4-2 | . | TRBJ2-3 | .
CASSLGNLRTEAFF | TGTGCCAGCAGCTTAGGGAATCTGAGGACTGAAGCTTTCTTT | TRBV5-5 | . | TRBJ1-1 | .
CATSRDQRGNTGELFF | TGTGCCACCAGCAGAGATCAAAGGGGGAACACCGGGGAGCTGTTTTTT | TRBV15 | . | TRBJ2-2 | few
CASSLRGGNSPLHF | TGTGCCAGCTCCCTCAGGGGGGGGAATTCACCCCTCCACTTT | TRBV7-2 | TRBD1 | TRBJ1-6 | many
CASSPDGLETYEQYF | TGTGCCAGCTCCCCTGACGGTCTAGAAACCTACGAGCAGTACTTC | TRBV9 | . | TRBJ2-7 | .
CASRKASLAGGGEQYF | TGTGCCAGCAGGAAGGCATCTTTAGCGGGAGGTGGTGAGCAGTACTTC | TRBV27 | TRBD2 | TRBJ2-7 | .
CSAPWRAGESSRYNEQFF | TGCAGTGCTCCATGGCGAGCGGGAGAGTCTAGTCGCTACAATGAGCAGTTCTTC | TRBV20-1 | TRBD2 | TRBJ2-1 | few
CASSFGTEVTGELFF | TGTGCCAGCAGCTTTGGGACAGAGGTCACCGGGGAGCTGTTTTTT | TRBV11-3 | TRBD1 | TRBJ2-2 | .
CSANHGIKSTYEQYF | TGCAGTGCTAATCACGGTATTAAATCGACCTACGAGCAGTACTTC | TRBV20-1 | . | TRBJ2-7 | few
CASSSHTDTQYF | TGTGCCAGCAGTTCCCACACAGATACGCAGTATTTT | TRBV6-5 | . | TRBJ2-3 | many
CASSLWDRGPDTQYF | TGTGCCAGCAGCCTTTGGGACAGGGGGCCAGATACGCAGTATTTT | TRBV9 | TRBD1 | TRBJ2-3 | few
CASRQTSGRGGTQYF | TGTGCCAGCAGGCAAACTAGCGGGAGGGGGGGGACCCAGTACTTC | TRBV11-2 | TRBD2 | TRBJ2-5 | once
CASSYGASSYNEQFF | TGTGCCAGCAGCTACGGGGCCAGCTCCTACAATGAGCAGTTCTTC | TRBV7-9 | . | TRBJ2-1 | few
CASSPHRTVNTEAFF | TGTGCCAGCAGCCCCCACCGGACGGTGAACACTGAAGCTTTCTTT | TRBV7-8 | . | TRBJ1-1 | few
CASSVVWDNAYEQYF | TGTGCCAGCAGCGTAGTGTGGGACAACGCATACGAGCAGTACTTC | TRBV9 | . | TRBJ2-7 | few
CASSLDGGLGTEAFF | TGCGCCAGCAGCTTGGATGGGGGATTGGGCACTGAAGCTTTCTTT | TRBV5-1 | . | TRBJ1-1 | few
CSVSTRGPSSGANVLTF | TGCAGCGTTTCGACCCGGGGACCCAGTTCTGGGGCCAACGTCCTGACTTTC | TRBV29-1 | . | TRBJ2-6 | .
CSFNGGSGKTYEQYF | TGCAGCTTCAACGGGGGTAGCGGGAAGACCTACGAGCAGTACTTC | TRBV29-1 | TRBD2 | TRBJ2-7 | .
CASSARDRGYEQYF | TGTGCCAGCAGCGCACGGGACAGGGGGTACGAGCAGTACTTC | TRBV7-2 | TRBD1 | TRBJ2-7 | many
CAIRGTDNNYGYTF | TGTGCCATCAGGGGGACGGACAATAACTATGGCTACACCTTC | TRBV10-3 | . | TRBJ1-2 | .
CASSIGTLFLGQYF | TGTGCCAGTAGTATAGGGACATTATTCTTAGGGCAGTATTTT | TRBV19 | . | TRBJ2-3 | .
CAISAAGTEGQPQHF | TGTGCCATCAGTGCCGCCGGGACGGAGGGCCAGCCCCAGCATTTT | TRBV10-3 | . | TRBJ1-5 | many
CATSDLKALYNEQFF | TGTGCCACCAGCGATCTTAAGGCCCTATACAATGAGCAGTTCTTC | TRBV15 | . | TRBJ2-1 | few